The 6 T cell receptor beta chains below all came from one sample that was sequenced in a study of shared clonotypes between healthy human individuals (TCRdb year 2020). Libraries were made using the immunoSEQ multiplex PCR assay. TCRdb retrieved this table from immuneACCESS and kept in-frame rearrangements only. Not all clones are present; in checked studies, unresolved V genes account for under half, and no reason is known for the remainder. Counted in this sample were approximately 1.4 million clones; 98% of them appeared once. The ten largest clones capture roughly 0.42% of the sample. The sample was naive CD4+ T cells sorted from blood. The cell subset or site label corresponds to: CD45RA+ positively selected. These receptors were collected from a man aged 25 to 40 in good health.

The chain has TRBV6-5 and TRBJ2-4; TRBD1 matches at 7 bases. The junction had 10 bases not matched to a gene; V was cut back by 2 bases and J by 6 bases. The CDR3 has 16 amino acids. Germline-derived CDR1 and CDR2 are MNHEY and SVGAGI. The CDR3 reads CASSYHRQGKGNIQYF. CDR3 DNA sequence: TGTGCCAGCAGTTACCACCGACAGGGAAAGGGAAACATTCAGTACTTC.

This chain connects TRBV6-5 to TRBJ2-7; tentative D call: TRBD2 (6 bases). V was trimmed by 2 bases and J by 2 bases, leaving 10 bases between them. The CDR3 contains 14 residues. In germline, CDR1 is MNHEY, CDR2 SVGAGI. In DNA form, the CDR3 reads TGTGCCAGCAGTTACCGGGACTTCGCCTACGAGCAGTACTTC. Protein: CASSYRDFAYEQYF.

The chain employs TRBV7-3 and TRBJ1-5; 9 nucleotides match TRBD1. This CDR3 comprises 13 residues. Unmatched junction bases numbered 3, after V lost 5 bases and J lost 7 bases. Germline CDR1 is SGHTA and CDR2 is FQGTGA. DNA of the CDR3: TGTGCCAGCAGCCCCGACAGGGGGCAGCCCCAGCATTTT. Translating gives CASSPDRGQPQHF. The whole variable domain, filled in from reference TRBV7-3 and TRBJ1-5, reads GAGVSQTPSNKVTEKGKYVELRCDPISGHTALYWYRQSLGQGPEFLIYFQGTGAADDSGLPNDRFFAVRPEGSVSTLKIQRTERGDSAVYLCASSPDRGQPQHFGDGTRLSIL.

V and J are TRBV19 and TRBJ2-1; 13 bases line up with TRBD2. Germline V lookup: CDR1 LNHDA, CDR2 SQIVND (reference sequence). This CDR3 is 16 amino acids long. V shed 5 bases, J shed 1 base, and the junction held 2 bases outside the gene matches. The CDR3 sequence is CASSGTSGTSYNEQFF. The CDR3 DNA reads as TGTGCCAGTAGTGGGACTAGCGGGACTTCCTACAATGAGCAGTTCTTC.

CDR3 in amino acids: CASSLDGGGNTIYF. The CDR3 DNA sequence: TGCGCCAGCAGCTTGGACGGGGGTGGAAACACCATATATTTT. The V call is TRBV5-1, the J call TRBJ1-3; maybe TRBD1 (5 bases). The CDR3 extends over 14 amino acids. From germline, CDR1 is SGHRS and CDR2 YFSETQ. Between the trimmed V and J ends, which lost 0 bases and 3 bases, there was a span of 7 bases.

This chain joins TRBV12-2 and TRBJ2-7; TRBD2, the table's D call, lacks a check against the DNA. TRBV12-2 is classified as a pseudogene. This CDR3 region has 19 residues. This CDR3 reads CASRLVLELAGGRCDEQYF. DNA of the CDR3: TGTGCAAGTCGCTTAGTTCTAGAACTAGCGGGAGGGCGGTGCGACGAGCAGTACTTC.